The 22 T cell receptor beta chains listed next were all sequenced from one sample in a study of OX40 agonist ivuxolimab in advanced cancers. Assay used: immunoSEQ multiplex PCR; TCRdb lists only in-frame clones, some missing. The table records around 100,000 clones, 89% of them present only once. The sequences come from CD4+ or CD8+ T cells sorted from blood, collected in a trial of the OX40 agonist ivuxolimab. The receptors were sampled from an adult with an advanced solid tumor such as melanoma, head and neck, liver or kidney cancer.

The chain uses TRBV7-2 and TRBJ2-7; a weak D match, TRBD1 (8 bases). The CDR3 runs 17 residues. V gave up 5 bases and J gave up 3 bases, with 23 bases separating them. The germline V gene has CDR1 SGHTA and CDR2 FQGNSA. Written as DNA, the CDR3 is TGTGCCAGCAGCAAACGGACAGGGAGGGCCTCCGGCTACGAGCAGTACTTC. It specifies CASSKRTGRASGYEQYF.

V gene TRBV19 combines with J gene TRBJ2-3; a weak D match, TRBD2 (5 bases). Per germline, CDR1 LNHDA and CDR2 SQIVND (reference sequence). The CDR3 sequence is 10 residues long. The V gene lost 7 bases and the J gene lost 9 bases, with 8 bases spanning the gap. The CDR3 reads CASKGETQYF. Written as DNA, the CDR3 is TGTGCCAGTAAGGGAGAGACGCAGTATTTT.

The V call is TRBV28, the J call TRBJ1-2, with D hard to call. The CDR3 sequence is 15 residues long. Trimming removed 4 bases from V and 0 bases from J, with 12 bases in between. CDR1 is MDHEN and CDR2 is SYDVKM in the germline V gene. DNA of the CDR3: TGTGCCAGCAGTTCCAGTGGAGCGGCTAACTATGGCTACACCTTC. It encodes CASSSSGAANYGYTF.

The chain joins TRBV5-1 to TRBJ1-1; D not resolved. Germline V lookup: CDR1 SGHRS, CDR2 YFSETQ. This CDR3 contains 16 residues. V lost 0 bases and J 0 bases, leaving 12 bases between the germline ends. CDR3 sequence reads: CASSLGVGDMNTEAFF. CDR3 DNA sequence: TGCGCCAGCAGCTTGGGGGTCGGAGATATGAACACTGAAGCTTTCTTT.

The V gene is TRBV4-3, the J gene TRBJ1-5, with D tentatively TRBD1 (6 bases). CDR1 is LGHNA, CDR2 YSLEER, per germline. CDR3 length: 15 amino acids. Deletions cut 1 base from V and 1 base from J, with 8 bases between. CDR3 loop: CASSQGGASNQPQHF. The CDR3 DNA is TGCGCCAGCAGCCAAGGGGGGGCAAGCAATCAGCCCCAGCATTTT.

CDR3 region: CASRPGGDTIYF. The CDR3 DNA reads TGTGCCAGCAGGCCTGGGGGGGACACCATATATTTT. The J gene is TRBJ1-3, the V gene TRBV2; tentative D call: TRBD1 (5 bases). The V end lost 6 bases, the J end lost 8 bases, and 11 bases lay between the germline ends. Germline-derived CDR1 and CDR2 are SNHLY and FYNNEI. The CDR3 extends over 12 amino acids.

V and J are TRBV19 and TRBJ2-3; 11 bases align to TRBD2. This CDR3 has 16 residues. The V segment lost 6 bases and the J segment 2 bases; nucleotides outside the gene matches: 7. Germline CDR1 reads LNHDA; CDR2 reads SQIVND (reference sequence). The CDR3 protein is CASSAGLAEPTDTQYF. CDR3 nucleotide sequence: TGTGCCAGTAGCGCGGGACTAGCGGAACCCACAGATACGCAGTATTTT. Filled out from reference TRBV19 and TRBJ2-3, the complete variable domain reads DGGITQSPKYLFRKEGQNVTLSCEQNLNHDAMYWYRQDPGQGLRLIYYSQIVNDFQKGDIAEGYSVSREKKESFPLTVTSAQKNPTAFYLCASSAGLAEPTDTQYFGPGTRLTVL.

The chain has TRBV9 and TRBJ2-7, with D perhaps assigned TRBD1 or TRBD2 (7 bases each). The germline CDR1 and CDR2 sequences are SGDLS and YYNGEE. The CDR3 is made up of 16 amino acids. V lost 4 bases and J lost 4, with 21 bases in between. In DNA form, the CDR3 reads TGTGCCAGCAGCCCAGACGCCGGGCAGGGGGGGTACGAGCAGTACTTC. It specifies CASSPDAGQGGYEQYF.

This clone was picked up many times. The sample carries other DNA sequences with the same CDR3. The chain recombines TRBV7-2 with TRBJ1-5, with no clear D. V was clipped by 1 base and J by 2 bases, with 9 bases between them. Germline V gene data show CDR1 as SGHTA and CDR2 as FQGNSA. The CDR3 covers 15 residues. CDR3 in DNA: TGTGCCAGCAGCTTAGACGTTTCGGGCAATCAGCCCCAGCATTTT. Its protein product is CASSLDVSGNQPQHF.

CDR3 sequence (DNA): TGCGCCAGCAGCTCGGGACAGGGAGAAACAGATACGCAGTATTTT. As protein: CASSSGQGETDTQYF. The chain joins TRBV5-1 to TRBJ2-3; 9 nucleotides line up with TRBD1. Losses at the gene ends were 3 bases for V and 3 bases for J; bases not matched to a gene: 5. This CDR3 has 15 amino acids. Germline loops: CDR1 SGHRS, CDR2 YFSETQ. The full variable domain, completed using reference TRBV5-1 and TRBJ2-3, is KAGVTQTPRYLIKTRGQQVTLSCSPISGHRSVSWYQQTPGQGLQFLFEYFSETQRNKGNFPGRFSGRQFSNSRSEMNVSTLELGDSALYLCASSSGQGETDTQYFGPGTRLTVL.

This chain joins TRBV19 and TRBJ2-7; 7 bases agree with TRBD2. The CDR3 has 14 amino acids. J lost 0 bases, V lost 4 bases, and 3 bases had no gene match. Germline CDR1 reads LNHDA; CDR2 reads SQIVND (reference sequence). The CDR3 here is CASSTQRGSYEQYF. The CDR3 coding sequence is TGTGCCAGTAGTACGCAGCGGGGCTCCTACGAGCAGTACTTC.

The CDR3 bases are TGTGCCAGCAGTTTAGCGGGAGGGCCATACGAGCAGTACTTC. As protein: CASSLAGGPYEQYF. The V call is TRBV6-5, the J call TRBJ2-7; 11 nucleotides match TRBD2. With 4 bases clipped from V and 4 bases from J, the junction kept 3 bases outside the gene matches. The CDR3 contains 14 residues. Germline V gives CDR1 MNHEY, CDR2 SVGAGI.

The genes are TRBV7-9 and TRBJ2-3; the D gene could be TRBD1 or TRBD2 (6 bases each). V was pared by 4 bases and J by 3 bases, with 20 bases between. CDR1 is SEHNR, CDR2 FQNEAQ, per germline (reference sequence). This CDR3 has 17 amino acids. In nucleotides, the CDR3 is TGTGCCAGCAGCTCCGTTTGGGCCACAGGGAGGACAGATACGCAGTATTTT. Translating gives CASSSVWATGRTDTQYF.

The CDR3 is CASSYPGLNTEAFF. CDR3 bases: TGTGCCAGCAGTTACCCGGGACTGAACACTGAAGCTTTCTTT. The V and J genes are TRBV5-4 and TRBJ1-1, with D tentatively TRBD1 (5 bases). CDR3 length equals 14 residues. Looked up from germline, CDR1 is SGHNT and CDR2 is YYREEE (reference sequence). Deletions cut 5 bases from V and 0 bases from J, with 11 bases between.

The chain links TRBV7-3 to TRBJ2-1, with TRBD2 identical over 8 bases. Germline CDR1 SGHTA, CDR2 FQGTGA. V lost 4 bases, J lost 4 bases, and 6 bases stayed unmatched. The CDR3 runs 15 residues. CDR3 residues: CASSSRLAKYNEQFF. CDR3 DNA sequence: TGTGCCAGCAGCTCGCGACTAGCGAAATACAATGAGCAGTTCTTC.

This rearrangement joins TRBV11-2 to TRBJ1-1; D remains unclear. This CDR3 contains 14 residues. In germline, CDR1 is SGHAT, CDR2 FQNNGV. V dropped 5 bases and J dropped 2 bases, with 12 bases sitting between them. This chain's CDR3 is CASSKHATNTEAFF. The CDR3 nucleotides are TGTGCCAGCAGCAAACATGCTACAAACACTGAAGCTTTCTTT.

The V gene is TRBV18, the J gene TRBJ2-3; D tentatively reads TRBD1 or TRBD2 (5 bases each). Germline CDR1 reads KGHSH; CDR2 reads LQKENI. V dropped 1 base and J dropped 6 bases, with 14 bases sitting between them. CDR3 size: 15 residues. This CDR3 reads CASSPRGRSPDTQYF. The CDR3 nucleotides read TGTGCCAGCTCACCACGGGGACGAAGCCCCGATACGCAGTATTTT.

The CDR3, as DNA: TGTGCCATCAGGAGGAAGGCAGCGAACACTGAAGCTTTCTTT. Translated: CAIRRKAANTEAFF. This chain uses TRBV10-3 with TRBJ1-1; no firm D call. The ends were cut back, 6 bases at V and 1 base at J, with 12 bases in the middle. The germline gives CDR1 ENHRY, CDR2 SYGVKD. The CDR3 spans 14 residues.

V is TRBV5-4 and J is TRBJ1-5; D gene ambiguous. Trimming cost V 0 bases and J 5 bases, with 6 bases left between them. There are 13 residues in the CDR3. Germline V gene lookup returns CDR1 SGHNT and CDR2 YYREEE (reference sequence). CDR3 in DNA: TGTGCCAGCAGCTTGGGGTGGGATCAGCCCCAGCATTTT. Encoded protein: CASSLGWDQPQHF.

This chain uses TRBV7-2 with TRBJ1-1, with no clear D. The germline V gene encodes CDR1 SGHTA and CDR2 FQGNSA. The ends were cut back, 1 base at V and 9 bases at J, with 9 bases in the middle. The length of the CDR3 is 12 residues. CDR3 amino acids: CASSLEVSQAFF. Written as DNA, the CDR3 is TGTGCCAGCAGCTTAGAGGTCAGTCAAGCTTTCTTT.

V usage is TRBV11-2 and J usage is TRBJ1-1, with 7 bases fitting TRBD1. CDR1 is SGHAT and CDR2 is FQNNGV in the germline V gene. V shed 6 bases, J shed 6 bases, and the junction held 10 bases outside the gene matches. The CDR3 has 14 amino acids. In nucleotides, the CDR3 is TGTGCCAGCAGTTTGGGACAGCCCGGGGCTGAAGCTTTCTTT. Its translation is CASSLGQPGAEAFF.

This clone was seen only once. This chain uses TRBV30 with TRBJ2-7; possibly TRBD2 for D (5 bases). With 0 bases removed from V and 0 bases from J, the gap between germline ends came to 18 bases. The CDR3 sequence is 17 residues long. Germline lookup yields CDR1 GTSNPN and CDR2 SVGIG (reference sequence). CDR3 sequence (DNA): TGTGCCTGGAGTGTACGTCGCCTAGCCTCTTTCTCCTACGAGCAGTACTTC. Its protein is CAWSVRRLASFSYEQYF.